The 15 T cell receptor beta chains presented below share a single source sample, sequenced in a study of cytomegalovirus exposure and HLA in healthy donors. 13 Jbeta primers and 60 Vbeta primers were used for the PCR. Only in-frame clones appear in the TCRdb table, and some are missing; sequencing was by immunoSEQ multiplex PCR. The table has 150,000 to 200,000 clones, around 80% seen once; the top ten hold about 0.77%. The source material was PBMCs. These receptors were taken from a young woman in good health and CMV-seronegative.

This clone was found a few times. This chain uses TRBV30 with TRBJ2-7; 12 bases match TRBD2. Germline V gene sequence: CDR1 GTSNPN, CDR2 SVGIG (reference sequence). J lost 7 bases, V lost 6 bases, and 7 bases had no gene match. CDR3 length: 13 residues. CDR3 nucleotides: TGTGCCTGCCAGACTAGCGGGAGCTATGAGCAGTACTTC. It translates to CACQTSGSYEQYF.

Comments on this clone: The same CDR3 arises from other DNA sequences in this sample as well. The rearrangement uses TRBV18 and TRBJ1-3; 9 nucleotides align to TRBD1. CDR1 is KGHSH, CDR2 LQKENI, per germline. Trimming at V came to 5 bases and at J to 4 bases, leaving 3 bases not matched to a gene. This CDR3 is built from 14 residues. In DNA, the CDR3 is TGTGCCAGCTCAACCGGGACAGGGGGAAACACCATATATTTT. Its protein is CASSTGTGGNTIYF.

The chain couples TRBV9 to TRBJ2-1; 9 bases map to TRBD2. The CDR3 spans 15 residues. Trimming cost V 4 bases and J 7 bases; bases outside gene matches: 9. From germline, CDR1 is SGDLS and CDR2 YYNGEE. This CDR3 is CASSQGGRAQNEQFF. CDR3 DNA: TGTGCCAGCAGCCAGGGCGGGAGGGCTCAGAATGAGCAGTTCTTC.

The V call is TRBV25-1, the J call TRBJ2-1, with D perhaps TRBD2 (6 bases). Per the germline V gene, CDR1 is MGHDK and CDR2 is SYGVNS. V lost 1 base to trimming and J lost 0 bases, with 13 bases between them. There are 17 residues in the CDR3. The CDR3 DNA reads as TGTGCCAGCAGTGAATCACCGGGACTCAGCTCCTACAATGAGCAGTTCTTC. This gives the protein CASSESPGLSSYNEQFF.

This chain links TRBV7-2 with TRBJ2-5, with D maybe TRBD2 (6 bases). The ends were cut back, 3 bases at V and 2 bases at J, with 7 bases in the middle. Germline CDR1 is SGHTA and CDR2 is FQGNSA. This CDR3 contains 13 residues. The CDR3 region is CASSFGGQETQYF. Written as DNA, the CDR3 is TGTGCCAGCAGCTTTGGGGGGCAAGAGACCCAGTACTTC.

V gene TRBV9 combines with J gene TRBJ1-2; no firm D call. The CDR3 extends over 13 amino acids. Trimming shortened V by 4 bases and J by 4 bases, and 11 bases separated the two germline ends. Germline CDR1 SGDLS, CDR2 YYNGEE. The CDR3 nucleotides read TGTGCCAGCAGCCTAGGGAGTCTCTATGGCTACACCTTC. Translation gives CASSLGSLYGYTF. The full variable domain, in which reference TRBV9 and TRBJ1-2 provide the parts outside the CDR3, is DSGVTQTPKHLITATGQRVTLRCSPRSGDLSVYWYQQSLDQGLQFLIQYYNGEERAKGNILERFSAQQFPDLHSELNLSSLELGDSALYFCASSLGSLYGYTFGSGTRLTVV.

V is TRBV18 and J is TRBJ2-7; TRBD1 might be the D (5 bases). The V gene's germline CDR1 is KGHSH and CDR2 LQKENI. The V end was cut by 3 bases, the J end by 4 bases, with 16 bases between. CDR3 length: 15 amino acids. The CDR3 region has the DNA TGTGCCAGCTCACCTGCTTCCAGGGTGGGTTACGAGCAGTACTTC. Translated, it gives CASSPASRVGYEQYF.

The rearrangement uses TRBV6-1 and TRBJ1-5, with a weak D call TRBD1 (6 bases). This CDR3 is 17 amino acids long. V shed 2 bases and J shed 7 bases, with 21 bases lying between them. Germline V gene lookup returns CDR1 MNHNS and CDR2 SASEGT. Written as DNA, the CDR3 is TGTGCCAGCAGTGAAATTGGGGCCAGGACAGATTCCCAGCCCCAGCATTTT. It yields the protein CASSEIGARTDSQPQHF.

J is TRBJ2-3 and V is TRBV19; D is perhaps TRBD2 (7 bases). CDR3 size: 16 residues. Trimming took off 5 bases at V and 2 bases at J, with 17 bases between the two ends. Germline loops: CDR1 LNHDA, CDR2 SQIVND (reference sequence). CDR3 amino acids: CASSPIGAGATDTQYF. The CDR3 DNA follows: TGTGCCAGTAGTCCCATAGGGGCGGGGGCCACAGATACGCAGTATTTT. Based on the CDR3 plus reference TRBV19 and TRBJ2-3, the full variable domain is DGGITQSPKYLFRKEGQNVTLSCEQNLNHDAMYWYRQDPGQGLRLIYYSQIVNDFQKGDIAEGYSVSREKKESFPLTVTSAQKNPTAFYLCASSPIGAGATDTQYFGPGTRLTVL.

The rearrangement uses TRBV5-4 and TRBJ2-1; TRBD2 agrees at 9 bases. Germline V gives CDR1 SGHNT, CDR2 YYREEE (reference sequence). The CDR3 is 15 residues long. V shed 0 bases and J 7 bases; nucleotides not matched to a gene: 5. CDR3 protein: CASSLDPSGKNEQFF. The CDR3 DNA reads TGTGCCAGCAGCTTGGACCCTAGCGGGAAAAATGAGCAGTTCTTC.

The J gene is TRBJ2-5, the V gene TRBV21-1; TRBD2, as called in the table, went unchecked against the DNA. TRBV21-1 is termed a pseudogene. CDR3 size: 18 residues. CDR3 loop: CASSNEEASGRARETQYF. The CDR3 coding sequence is TGTGCCAGCAGCAATGAAGAGGCTAGCGGGAGGGCCCGAGAGACCCAGTACTTC.

V usage is TRBV28 and J usage is TRBJ1-2; D unresolved. The CDR3 is made up of 14 amino acids. The germline V gene has CDR1 MDHEN and CDR2 SYDVKM. Trimming pared 3 bases from V and 7 bases from J, leaving 15 bases between. The CDR3 bases are TGTGCCAGCAGTTTTCACCGTAGTCCCGTTGGCTACACCTTC. Amino acids: CASSFHRSPVGYTF.

The V and J genes are TRBV6-1 and TRBJ2-1; 9 nucleotides match TRBD1. This CDR3 contains 15 residues. The V segment lost 4 bases and the J segment 6 bases; nucleotides outside the gene matches: 7. Per the germline V gene, CDR1 is MNHNS and CDR2 is SASEGT. The CDR3 nucleotides read TGTGCCAGCAGTGCGCCGGGACAGGGTGTCAATGAGCAGTTCTTC. It yields the protein CASSAPGQGVNEQFF.

The chain recombines TRBV27 with TRBJ2-3, with D possibly being TRBD2 (6 bases). The V and J ends lost 0 bases and 0 bases respectively, with 19 bases between them. The CDR3 length is 19 residues. Germline CDR1 is MNHEY and CDR2 is SMNVEV (reference sequence). CDR3 sequence reads: CASSLSSGVLGTSTDTQYF. CDR3 DNA: TGTGCCAGCAGTTTATCTAGCGGAGTTTTGGGGACTAGCACAGATACGCAGTATTTT.

The V and J genes are TRBV5-6 and TRBJ2-1, with 9 bases that match TRBD2. The CDR3 loop spans 16 amino acids. J lost 9 bases, V lost 4 bases, and 14 bases had no gene match. Germline CDR1 and CDR2: SGHDT and YYEEEE. The CDR3 DNA reads as TGTGCCAGCAGCCTTCATACCGGGACTAGCATCGTTGAGCAGTTCTTC. Its protein product is CASSLHTGTSIVEQFF. Filled out from reference TRBV5-6 and TRBJ2-1, the complete variable domain reads DAGVTQSPTHLIKTRGQQVTLRCSPKSGHDTVSWYQQALGQGPQFIFQYYEEEERQRGNFPDRFSGHQFPNYSSELNVNALLLGDSALYLCASSLHTGTSIVEQFFGPGTRLTVL.